The next 30 T cell receptor beta chains were all read from a single sample in a study of cytomegalovirus exposure and HLA in healthy donors listed by TCRdb under 2017. The protocol used for the library was the immunoSEQ multiplex PCR assay. For the multiplex PCR, a mixture combining 60 forward primers for TCR Vbeta segments and 13 reverse primers for TCR Jbeta segments was used. As stored in TCRdb, this immuneACCESS dataset retains in-frame rearrangements with V and J assigned. A fraction of the clones does not appear; measured against another copy, unresolved V genes explain less than half of the discrepancy, and the remainder lacks a known reason. This sample is represented by 220,000 or so clones; roughly 80% of them were singletons. The ten largest account for about 3.8% of the sample. Sequencing was done on a sample of PBMCs. Receptor source: a male donor in good health and CMV-seronegative.

This CDR3 is CASSELDGRDYNEQFF. The CDR3 DNA sequence: TGCGCCAGCAGTGAGTTGGACGGGAGGGACTACAATGAGCAGTTCTTC. This chain uses TRBV10-2 with TRBJ2-1; 8 bases align to TRBD2. The V gene's germline CDR1 is WSHSY and CDR2 SAAADI. The V and J ends lost 1 base and 3 bases, in that order; junction bases with no gene match: 5. The CDR3 extends over 16 amino acids.

The chain joins TRBV2 to TRBJ2-1; D ambiguous. V was pared by 8 bases and J by 3 bases, with 17 bases between. The CDR3 extends over 15 amino acids. The germline CDR1 and CDR2 sequences are SNHLY and FYNNEI. In DNA form, the CDR3 reads TGTGCCAGCTCACCAGGTGGCACCGACTACAATGAGCAGTTCTTC. It codes for CASSPGGTDYNEQFF.

The chain uses TRBV19 and TRBJ2-7, with D possibly being TRBD1 (5 bases). This CDR3 has 14 residues. The V and J ends lost 1 base and 3 bases respectively, with 10 bases between them. The germline CDR1 and CDR2 sequences are LNHDA and SQIVND (reference sequence). In DNA, the CDR3 is TGTGCCAGTAGTATAGGGGCAGGGCGCTACGAGCAGTACTTC. Its protein product is CASSIGAGRYEQYF.

J is TRBJ1-1 and V is TRBV28, with TRBD1 matching over 8 bases. V lost 1 base and J lost 10; bases outside the gene matches: 5. Germline-derived CDR1 and CDR2 are MDHEN and SYDVKM. The CDR3 contains 13 residues. The CDR3 nucleotides read TGTGCCAGCAGTTTATCAGGGGGCGCGGCAGCTTTCTTT. Translating gives CASSLSGGAAAFF. The entire variable domain, with the rest obtained from reference TRBV28 and TRBJ1-1, is as follows: DVKVTQSSRYLVKRTGEKVFLECVQDMDHENMFWYRQDPGLGLRLIYFSYDVKMKEKGDIPEGYSVSREKKERFSLILESASTNQTSMYLCASSLSGGAAAFFGQGTRLTVV.

V usage is TRBV2 and J usage is TRBJ2-1; 13 nucleotides agree with TRBD2. V shed 11 bases and J 4 bases; nucleotides not matched to a gene: 2. Germline V lookup: CDR1 SNHLY, CDR2 FYNNEI. CDR3 length: 13 amino acids. The CDR3 DNA reads as TGTGCCGGGACTAGCGGGATTTACAATGAGCAGTTCTTC. Its protein is CAGTSGIYNEQFF.

This clone was detected once. J is TRBJ2-3 and V is TRBV4-1; no clear D gene. CDR3 length: 16 residues. In germline, CDR1 is MGHRA, CDR2 YSYEKL. Trimming removed 2 bases at V and 4 bases at J, with 16 bases between. The CDR3: CASSQRLDRLADTQYF. The CDR3 region has the DNA TGCGCCAGCAGCCAACGGTTAGATCGCTTGGCAGATACGCAGTATTTT.

This clone has a single count. This rearrangement joins TRBV6-5 to TRBJ2-7; 7 bases match TRBD1. Germline V CDR1 and CDR2: MNHEY, SVGAGI. J lost 7 bases, V lost 1 base, and 13 bases had no gene match. The CDR3 spans 16 residues. CDR3 bases: TGTGCCAGCAGTTACTTTTCGACAGGGACGGCGAGTGAGCAGTACTTC. It yields the protein CASSYFSTGTASEQYF.

The CDR3 region has the DNA TGTGCCAGCAGTTTACTCCGACAGACTCAAGAGACCCAGTACTTC. Protein sequence: CASSLLRQTQETQYF. The gene calls are TRBV27 and TRBJ2-5, with D possibly being TRBD1 (5 bases). V dropped 2 bases and J dropped 2 bases, with 12 bases sitting between them. The CDR3 covers 15 residues. Germline CDR1 is MNHEY and CDR2 is SMNVEV (reference sequence).

The chain uses TRBV9 and TRBJ2-3; TRBD2 agrees at 10 bases. Looked up from germline, CDR1 is SGDLS and CDR2 is YYNGEE. J lost 4 bases, V lost 0 bases, and 8 bases had no gene match. The CDR3 loop spans 17 amino acids. In nucleotides, the CDR3 is TGTGCCAGCAGCGTAGCTTCTAGCGGGAGCAGAGCAGATACGCAGTATTTT. Protein product: CASSVASSGSRADTQYF.

This chain connects TRBV10-1 to TRBJ2-7; D is perhaps TRBD1 (6 bases). In germline, CDR1 is WNHNN, CDR2 SYGVQD (reference sequence). This CDR3 spans 13 amino acids. V gave up 6 bases and J gave up 4 bases, with 13 bases separating them. This chain's CDR3 is CASSSGAGYEQYF. The CDR3 nucleotides are TGCGCCAGCAGCTCAGGGGCCGGGTACGAGCAGTACTTC.

This clone was seen once. This chain joins TRBV7-8 and TRBJ2-1; D remains unclear. Deletions cut 5 bases from V and 11 bases from J, with 13 bases between. Germline V gives CDR1 SGHVS, CDR2 FQNEAQ. This CDR3 is 12 amino acids long. The CDR3 loop is CASSPLHSQQFF. The CDR3 DNA follows: TGTGCCAGCAGCCCCCTACATAGCCAGCAGTTCTTC.

The genes are TRBV9 and TRBJ2-3, with TRBD2 matching 8 bases. CDR1 is SGDLS, CDR2 YYNGEE, per germline. CDR3 size: 14 residues. Trimming at V came to 4 bases and at J to 2 bases, leaving 3 bases not matched to a gene. The CDR3 DNA reads TGTGCCAGCAGCCGACTAGCGCCCACAGATACGCAGTATTTT. It is translated as CASSRLAPTDTQYF.

In its sample, this clone was seen once. The junction shows a germline mismatch at one end, possibly a read error. The V call is TRBV7-9, the J call TRBJ2-7; no clear D. Germline CDR1 and CDR2: SEHNR and FQNEAQ (reference sequence). The CDR3 is made up of 12 amino acids. The CDR3 protein is CSSNQDSYEQYF. The CDR3 nucleotides read TGTTCCAGCAACCAGGACTCCTACGAGCAGTACTTC.

This clone has a handful of counts. The rearrangement links TRBV4-1 to TRBJ2-7, with 8 bases lining up with TRBD1. CDR1 is MGHRA and CDR2 is YSYEKL in the germline V gene. The V segment lost 1 base and the J segment 4 bases; nucleotides outside the gene matches: 15. The CDR3 consists of 18 residues. The CDR3 nucleotides read TGCGCCAGCAGCCAAGCTAGGGCGGCAGGGGGCGCTTCTTACGAGCAGTACTTC. Translation gives CASSQARAAGGASYEQYF.

The chain couples TRBV4-2 to TRBJ2-1; 11 nucleotides match TRBD2. V was pared by 2 bases and J by 6 bases, with 6 bases of the junction left unmatched. The CDR3 consists of 16 residues. Germline-derived CDR1 and CDR2 are LGHNA and YNFKEQ. CDR3 bases: TGTGCCAGCAGCCAACTCACTAGCGGGAGTGGCAATGAGCAGTTCTTC. This codes for CASSQLTSGSGNEQFF.

In this sample, this clone turned up a few times. The chain has TRBV6-1 and TRBJ1-1; unclear D gene. The CDR3 is 15 residues long. Germline CDR1 reads MNHNS; CDR2 reads SASEGT. The ends were cut back, 5 bases at V and 1 base at J, with 14 bases in the middle. CDR3 in DNA: TGTGCCAGCAGTTTTAGTACCGCCGCGAACACTGAAGCTTTCTTT. This codes for CASSFSTAANTEAFF.

This chain links TRBV30 with TRBJ2-5; TRBD1 matches 8 bases. The J call could be wrong; TRBJ2-7 is a better fit for the DNA end. Germline CDR1 and CDR2: GTSNPN and SVGIG (reference sequence). The CDR3 sequence is 11 residues long. The CDR3 sequence is CAHGQGHEQYF. In nucleotides, the CDR3 is TGTGCCCACGGACAGGGCCACGAGCAGTACTTC.

The V call is TRBV27, the J call TRBJ2-1; 12 nucleotides line up with TRBD2. V shed 4 bases and J 1 base; nucleotides not matched to a gene: 8. The germline V gene has CDR1 MNHEY and CDR2 SMNVEV (reference sequence). This CDR3 region has 18 residues. As DNA, the CDR3 is TGTGCCAGCAGTTCTAGCGGGAGGGCCTTCGTATCCTACAATGAGCAGTTCTTC. This gives the protein CASSSSGRAFVSYNEQFF.

The rearrangement uses TRBV18 and TRBJ2-2; the D gene is possibly TRBD1 (5 bases). With 2 bases removed from V and 6 bases from J, the gap between germline ends came to 10 bases. Germline V CDR1 and CDR2: KGHSH, LQKENI. The CDR3 has 14 residues. DNA of the CDR3: TGTGCCAGCTCACCAAGGGGATCGGCCGGGGAGCTGTTTTTT. Protein product: CASSPRGSAGELFF.

The chain links TRBV28 to TRBJ2-3; TRBD1 matches at 8 bases. The CDR3 extends over 15 amino acids. CDR1 and CDR2 (germline): MDHEN, SYDVKM. V trimming: 3 bases; J trimming: 1 base; junction bases outside the gene matches: 3. The chain's CDR3 is CASSFAQGGTDTQYF. As DNA, the CDR3 is TGTGCCAGCAGTTTCGCACAGGGGGGCACAGATACGCAGTATTTT.

The CDR3 region is CASSLLLGTAGNTIYF. CDR3 coding DNA: TGTGCCAGCAGTTTATTACTTGGGACAGCAGGAAACACCATATATTTT. The rearrangement uses TRBV28 and TRBJ1-3; 7 bases match TRBD1. Germline CDR1 is MDHEN and CDR2 is SYDVKM. The CDR3 loop spans 16 amino acids. V lost 1 base and J lost 4; bases outside the gene matches: 7.

The chain has TRBV6-1 and TRBJ2-1, with 10 nucleotides matching TRBD2. The length of the CDR3 is 17 residues. CDR1 is MNHNS, CDR2 SASEGT, per germline. Germline trimming cut 2 bases from V and 0 bases from J; bases unmatched to any gene: 4. The CDR3: CASSERAGGSSYNEQFF. In DNA form, the CDR3 reads TGTGCCAGCAGTGAAAGAGCGGGAGGGAGCTCCTACAATGAGCAGTTCTTC.

As for this clone: At the DNA level, this CDR3 is encoded by other sequences in the same sample as well. V gene TRBV9 combines with J gene TRBJ2-7; TRBD2 might be the D (6 bases). Deletions cut 0 bases from V and 3 bases from J, with 16 bases between. Germline V lookup: CDR1 SGDLS, CDR2 YYNGEE. CDR3 length: 16 residues. The CDR3 coding sequence is TGTGCCAGCAGCGTAGACCCAGGGACTCGACTCTACGAGCAGTACTTC. This sequence encodes CASSVDPGTRLYEQYF.

This clone occurred a few times. The chain has TRBV11-3 and TRBJ2-2; D possibly corresponds to TRBD2 (5 bases). Germline V CDR1 and CDR2: SGHNT, YENEEA. V was trimmed by 1 base and J by 4 bases, leaving 13 bases between them. There are 16 residues in the CDR3. DNA for the CDR3: TGTGCCAGCAGCTTAGCGGCCGGGGTCGGCACCGGGGAGCTGTTTTTT. Translation gives CASSLAAGVGTGELFF.

The chain couples TRBV30 to TRBJ1-1; no firm D call. CDR1 is GTSNPN and CDR2 is SVGIG in the germline V gene (reference sequence). Between the trimmed V and J ends, which lost 3 bases and 0 bases, there was a span of 8 bases. The CDR3 spans 13 residues. The CDR3, as DNA: TGTGCCTGGAGCTCCCTACTGAACACTGAAGCTTTCTTT. This gives the protein CAWSSLLNTEAFF.

The rearrangement uses TRBV19 and TRBJ2-1; 10 bases are a match to TRBD2. The V and J ends lost 5 bases and 4 bases, in that order; junction bases with no gene match: 8. This CDR3 region has 16 residues. The germline CDR1 and CDR2 sequences are LNHDA and SQIVND (reference sequence). CDR3 nucleotides: TGTGCCAGTAGTTTCCCCGGACTAGCGGAGTACAATGAGCAGTTCTTC. Translation gives CASSFPGLAEYNEQFF. The variable domain in full, with the rest retrieved from reference TRBV19 and TRBJ2-1, is DGGITQSPKYLFRKEGQNVTLSCEQNLNHDAMYWYRQDPGQGLRLIYYSQIVNDFQKGDIAEGYSVSREKKESFPLTVTSAQKNPTAFYLCASSFPGLAEYNEQFFGPGTRLTVL.

V is TRBV29-1 and J is TRBJ1-1; weak D call: TRBD1 (6 bases). There are 12 residues in the CDR3. The V gene's germline CDR1 is SQVTM and CDR2 ANQGSEA. V was shortened by 6 bases and J by 7 bases, with 15 bases between the two germline ends. The CDR3 loop is CSVSVGANEAFF. The CDR3 DNA sequence: TGCAGCGTCTCCGTGGGGGCGAATGAAGCTTTCTTT.

The V and J genes are TRBV7-2 and TRBJ2-1, with 7 bases that match TRBD2. V lost 5 bases to trimming and J lost 14 bases; unmatched junction nucleotides: 12. Per germline, CDR1 SGHTA and CDR2 FQGNSA. The CDR3 sequence is 13 residues long. CDR3 loop: CASSEYRDYEKFF. The CDR3, as DNA: TGTGCCAGCAGCGAGTACCGGGACTACGAGAAGTTCTTC.

V gene TRBV27 combines with J gene TRBJ2-1; tentatively, D is TRBD2 (6 bases). The CDR3 covers 15 residues. Trimming removed 2 bases at V and 4 bases at J, with 12 bases between. Germline V gene lookup returns CDR1 MNHEY and CDR2 SMNVEV (reference sequence). This chain's CDR3 is CASSLAASAYNEQFF. The CDR3 bases are TGTGCCAGCAGTTTAGCGGCTAGCGCATACAATGAGCAGTTCTTC.

The V gene is TRBV5-1, the J gene TRBJ2-1, with 8 bases identical to TRBD2. The CDR3 contains 16 residues. Germline V CDR1 and CDR2: SGHRS, YFSETQ. J was trimmed by 7 bases and V by 4 bases; bases with no gene match: 13. The CDR3 loop is CASSLGLASILNEQFF. The CDR3 region has the DNA TGCGCCAGCAGCCTAGGACTAGCCTCTATCCTAAATGAGCAGTTCTTC.